This is a list of T cell receptor beta chains from one sample in a study of OX40 agonist ivuxolimab in advanced cancers. Profiled with immunoSEQ multiplex PCR; TCRdb holds only in-frame clones, not every one. There are 60,000 to 85,000 clones in the sample; 94% occur only once, and around 21% lies in the top ten. Sequenced here: CD4+ or CD8+ T cells sorted from blood, sampled in a trial of the OX40 agonist ivuxolimab. These receptors were taken from an adult with an advanced solid tumor such as melanoma, head and neck, liver or kidney cancer. CDR3s include the opening cysteine and the closing phenylalanine or tryptophan. Each record gives: CDR3 length, V gene, D gene, clone size, J gene, CDR3 protein, CDR3 DNA. D genes are given only for firm matches. Clone size is not always given. Where it is, it says once, few, many or a class for expanded clones.

14	TRBV29-1	TRBD1	once	TRBJ1-1	CSVEDLAGGTEAFF	TGCAGCGTTGAAGATCTTGCAGGGGGGACTGAAGCTTTCTTT
14	TRBV15	.	.	TRBJ2-7	CATSPMDSSYEQYF	TGTGCCACCAGCCCCATGGATAGCTCCTACGAGCAGTACTTC
16	TRBV4-2	.	.	TRBJ2-3	CASSQGQGYDTDTQYF	TGTGCCAGCAGCCAAGGACAAGGTTACGACACAGATACGCAGTATTTT
15	TRBV5-5	TRBD1	.	TRBJ1-2	CASRPTDRVNYGYTF	TGTGCCAGCAGACCGACGGACAGGGTTAACTATGGCTACACCTTC
12	TRBV6-5	.	.	TRBJ1-2	CASSYSGYGYTF	TGTGCCAGCAGTTACTCTGGCTATGGCTACACCTTC
14	TRBV12-5	.	.	TRBJ2-1	CASGFGTDHNEQFF	TGTGCTAGTGGTTTCGGGACGGACCACAATGAGCAGTTCTTC
19	TRBV10-3	.	.	TRBJ1-3	CATEGGTADFYISGNTIYF	TGTGCCACCGAGGGAGGGACCGCCGACTTTTATATCTCTGGAAACACCATATATTTT
15	TRBV6-4	TRBD2	.	TRBJ2-1	CASRQLAGDYNEQFF	TGTGCCAGCAGGCAACTAGCGGGGGATTACAATGAGCAGTTCTTC
14	TRBV7-6	.	.	TRBJ1-6	CASSFQIYNSPLHF	TGTGCCAGCAGCTTCCAGATCTATAATTCACCCCTCCACTTT
14	TRBV6-5	TRBD1	.	TRBJ1-2	CASSYQQGNYGYTF	TGTGCCAGCAGTTACCAACAGGGGAACTATGGCTACACCTTC
12	TRBV7-6	.	.	TRBJ2-1	CASSPPGNEQFF	TGTGCCAGCTCACCCCCGGGAAATGAGCAGTTCTTC
15	TRBV7-9	TRBD2	.	TRBJ2-3	CASSLVLAGGDTQYF	TGTGCCAGCAGCTTAGTACTAGCGGGGGGGGATACGCAGTATTTT
14	TRBV18	TRBD1	.	TRBJ2-5	CASSPAGGGETQYF	TGTGCCAGCTCACCAGCAGGGGGCGGAGAGACCCAGTACTTC
13	TRBV4-2	.	.	TRBJ2-7	CASSPGGPYEQYF	TGTGCCAGCAGCCCCGGGGGCCCCTACGAGCAGTACTTC
13	TRBV6-4	.	.	TRBJ1-6	CASSDSGNSPLHF	TGTGCCAGCAGTGACTCGGGAAATTCACCCCTCCACTTT
12	TRBV6-5	.	.	TRBJ1-1	CASSLLNTEAFF	TGTGCCAGCAGTCTCCTAAACACTGAAGCTTTCTTT
12	TRBV15	.	.	TRBJ1-3	CATSSNGNTIYF	TGTGCCACCAGCAGTAATGGAAACACCATATATTTT
13	TRBV10-3	TRBD2	.	TRBJ2-7	CAISVPGGYEQYF	TGTGCCATCAGTGTCCCGGGGGGTTACGAGCAGTACTTC
14	TRBV14	.	.	TRBJ2-7	CASSQGWGAYEQYF	TGTGCCAGCAGCCAAGGTTGGGGGGCCTACGAGCAGTACTTC
13	TRBV6-5	.	.	TRBJ2-7	CASSYRPYYEQYF	TGTGCCAGCAGTTACCGACCGTACTACGAGCAGTACTTC
14	TRBV19	.	.	TRBJ2-5	CASSMESYQETQYF	TGTGCCAGTAGTATGGAGTCGTACCAAGAGACCCAGTACTTC
13	TRBV11-2	.	.	TRBJ2-2	CASSPPTPGELFF	TGTGCCAGCAGCCCCCCGACACCCGGGGAGCTGTTTTTT